This T cell receptor (beta chain) was recovered during a study of blood T cell repertoires in COVID-19. On the study more broadly: PBMCs, B-cell-depleted T cells, or T cells provided the cDNA or gDNA that made up the material.

Authors' methods: For nucleated cells, counts were estimated from reference gene primer amplification. The method was immunoSEQ multiplex PCR; TCRdb's version includes in-frame clones alone and lacks a portion of them. From that table come the V and J calls and clone size; the DNA was used to work out D and trimming. The repertoire holds under 200,000 clones, with 83% as singletons. The CDR3 totals 13 residues. V was pared by 3 bases and J by 3 bases, with 9 bases between. Germline loops: CDR1 LNHDA, CDR2 SQIVND (reference sequence). V usage is TRBV19 and J usage is TRBJ2-7, with TRBD2 as a possible D gene (5 bases). Sequenced sample: peripheral blood. The sequence came from a human donor in a cohort sampled during active COVID-19. This CDR3 reads CASSMERGYEQYF. DNA of the CDR3: TGTGCCAGTAGTATGGAACGGGGCTACGAGCAGTACTTC. Drawing the rest from reference TRBV19 and TRBJ2-7, the complete variable domain is DGGITQSPKYLFRKEGQNVTLSCEQNLNHDAMYWYRQDPGQGLRLIYYSQIVNDFQKGDIAEGYSVSREKKESFPLTVTSAQKNPTAFYLCASSMERGYEQYFGPGTRLTVT.